The 19 T cell receptor beta chains listed next were all sequenced from one sample in a study of cytomegalovirus exposure and HLA in healthy donors. The PCR contained 60 Vbeta and 13 Jbeta primers. Sequencing used immunoSEQ multiplex PCR; TCRdb keeps in-frame clones, though not all of them. The table has 150,000 to 200,000 clones, roughly 79% seen once. Sequencing was performed on PBMCs. The receptors come from a woman in her late teens or twenties in good health and CMV-seropositive.

The chain uses TRBV5-6 and TRBJ2-5; unclear D gene. The CDR3 totals 14 residues. Between the trimmed V and J ends, which lost 2 bases and 7 bases, there was a span of 15 bases. Germline V CDR1 and CDR2: SGHDT, YYEEEE. CDR3 residues: CASSLQYTRWTQYF. CDR3 nucleotides: TGTGCCAGCAGCTTACAGTACACCCGATGGACCCAGTACTTC. The whole variable domain, remainder taken from reference TRBV5-6 and TRBJ2-5, is DAGVTQSPTHLIKTRGQQVTLRCSPKSGHDTVSWYQQALGQGPQFIFQYYEEEERQRGNFPDRFSGHQFPNYSSELNVNALLLGDSALYLCASSLQYTRWTQYFGPGTRLLVL.

The chain employs TRBV28 and TRBJ2-5; D perhaps matches TRBD1 (6 bases). This CDR3 is 16 amino acids long. Deletions cut 4 bases from V and 2 bases from J, with 17 bases between. Germline CDR1 and CDR2: MDHEN and SYDVKM. This CDR3 reads CASSSVTGRYQETQYF. The CDR3 nucleotides are TGTGCCAGCAGTTCGGTAACAGGGCGATATCAAGAGACCCAGTACTTC. Combining the CDR3 with reference TRBV28 and TRBJ2-5 gives the whole variable domain DVKVTQSSRYLVKRTGEKVFLECVQDMDHENMFWYRQDPGLGLRLIYFSYDVKMKEKGDIPEGYSVSREKKERFSLILESASTNQTSMYLCASSSVTGRYQETQYFGPGTRLLVL.

The V and J genes are TRBV7-8 and TRBJ2-5, with 8 bases matching TRBD1. The last part of the DNA fits TRBJ2-7 better; the J call may be wrong. This CDR3 is 15 amino acids long. In germline, CDR1 is SGHVS, CDR2 FQNEAQ. CDR3 region: CASRLGQGAAYEQYF. For the CDR3, the DNA is TGTGCCAGCAGGCTGGGGCAGGGGGCTGCCTACGAGCAGTACTTC.

V is TRBV18 and J is TRBJ1-1; 8 positions match TRBD1. This CDR3 has 18 residues. With 5 bases clipped from V and 0 bases from J, the junction kept 14 bases outside the gene matches. The germline CDR1 and CDR2 sequences are KGHSH and LQKENI. The DNA of the CDR3 is TGTGCCAGCTCATCGACCGGGACAGGTCTGAGTATGAACACTGAAGCTTTCTTT. Translated, it gives CASSSTGTGLSMNTEAFF.

This rearrangement joins TRBV6-1 to TRBJ2-3, with TRBD2 matching over 9 bases. CDR1 and CDR2 from the germline V gene are MNHNS and SASEGT. V trimming: 1 base; J trimming: 7 bases; junction bases outside the gene matches: 6. This CDR3 has 15 residues. This CDR3 reads CASSEGGGGANTQYF. In DNA, the CDR3 is TGTGCCAGCAGTGAAGGTGGCGGGGGGGCCAATACGCAGTATTTT.

V usage is TRBV29-1 and J usage is TRBJ2-7; D is possibly TRBD2 (5 bases). From germline, CDR1 is SQVTM and CDR2 ANQGSEA. This CDR3 has 12 amino acids. V was trimmed by 4 bases and J by 0 bases, leaving 7 bases between them. CDR3 bases: TGCAGCGTTGTGAGGGACTCCTACGAGCAGTACTTC. Its translation: CSVVRDSYEQYF.

This chain joins TRBV11-2 and TRBJ2-1; 14 nucleotides line up with TRBD2. Germline V gene data show CDR1 as SGHAT and CDR2 as FQNNGV. The CDR3 extends over 13 amino acids. Trimming removed 3 bases from V and 14 bases from J; junction bases left unmatched: 3. As DNA, the CDR3 is TGTGCCAGCAGCTTGACTAGCGGGGGGGTCGAGTTCTTC. Protein: CASSLTSGGVEFF.

The chain combines TRBV9 with TRBJ2-7, with D possibly TRBD1 on 6 matching bases. CDR3 length equals 15 residues. The germline V gene encodes CDR1 SGDLS and CDR2 YYNGEE. V lost 0 bases, J lost 3 bases, and 13 bases lay in between. CDR3 protein: CASSVAPGTNYEQYF. Written as DNA, the CDR3 is TGTGCCAGCAGCGTAGCTCCAGGGACAAACTACGAGCAGTACTTC.

V usage is TRBV6-1 and J usage is TRBJ1-4, with 8 bases that match TRBD1. The J segment lost 3 bases and the V segment lost 6 bases, leaving 3 bases of the junction unmatched. Germline assignment: CDR1 MNHNS and CDR2 SASEGT. This CDR3 comprises 14 residues. The CDR3 here is CASSRTGPNEKLFF. In DNA, the CDR3 is TGTGCCAGCAGCAGGACAGGGCCTAATGAAAAACTGTTTTTT.

This clone was found once. The chain carries TRBV7-9 and TRBJ2-2; D perhaps matches TRBD2 (5 bases). V dropped 5 bases and J dropped 5 bases, with 18 bases sitting between them. This CDR3 is built from 16 residues. Germline V CDR1 and CDR2: SEHNR, FQNEAQ (reference sequence). The CDR3 nucleotides are TGTGCCAGCAGCCAAAATCCTCTCACTAGGACCGGGGAGCTGTTTTTT. Translated, it gives CASSQNPLTRTGELFF.

This chain links TRBV7-2 with TRBJ2-1; 12 bases agree with TRBD2. J was trimmed by 4 bases and V by 5 bases; bases with no gene match: 12. Germline CDR1 and CDR2: SGHTA and FQGNSA. The CDR3 loop spans 18 amino acids. CDR3 sequence: CASSRSSGGADSYNEQFF. As DNA, the CDR3 is TGTGCCAGCAGCCGTTCTAGCGGGGGGGCTGATTCGTACAATGAGCAGTTCTTC.

CDR3 sequence: CASSLERGLAVSYPNTGELFF. The CDR3 DNA follows: TGCGCCAGCAGCTTGGAGCGAGGACTAGCGGTCTCATACCCGAACACCGGGGAGCTGTTTTTT. V usage is TRBV5-1 and J usage is TRBJ2-2, with 10 bases identical to TRBD2. This CDR3 contains 21 residues. Losses at the gene ends were 0 bases for V and 0 bases for J; bases not matched to a gene: 14. Germline CDR1 reads SGHRS; CDR2 reads YFSETQ. Filled out from reference TRBV5-1 and TRBJ2-2, the complete variable domain reads KAGVTQTPRYLIKTRGQQVTLSCSPISGHRSVSWYQQTPGQGLQFLFEYFSETQRNKGNFPGRFSGRQFSNSRSEMNVSTLELGDSALYLCASSLERGLAVSYPNTGELFFGEGSRLTVL.

The chain joins TRBV7-8 to TRBJ1-3, with TRBD1 matching 7 bases. The CDR3 totals 15 residues. CDR1 and CDR2 from the germline V gene are SGHVS and FQNEAQ. After removal of 5 bases from V and 1 base from J, the junction contained 5 bases not matched to a gene. The CDR3 nucleotides read TGTGCCAGCAGCGCAAGACAGGGATCTGGAAACACCATATATTTT. Protein product: CASSARQGSGNTIYF.

This clone was observed a single time. The V call is TRBV4-2, the J call TRBJ2-7, with D tentatively TRBD2 (6 bases). V lost 3 bases and J 1 base, leaving 13 bases between the germline ends. CDR1 LGHNA and CDR2 YNFKEQ come from the germline V gene. This CDR3 spans 15 amino acids. CDR3 sequence: CASSQLKGLSYEQYF. The CDR3 coding sequence is TGTGCCAGCAGCCAGCTTAAGGGACTTTCCTACGAGCAGTACTTC.

This chain connects TRBV10-2 to TRBJ1-5; D is unclear. Per the germline V gene, CDR1 is WSHSY and CDR2 is SAAADI. This CDR3 has 16 residues. With 3 bases removed from V and 1 base from J, the gap between germline ends came to 13 bases. The DNA for the CDR3 is TGCGCCAGCAGTGAATCTCTGGGCGCGAGCAATCAGCCCCAGCATTTT. It translates to CASSESLGASNQPQHF.

The CDR3 sequence: CASSVVGATEAFF. The DNA of the CDR3 is TGTGCCAGCAGCGTAGTAGGGGCCACTGAAGCTTTCTTT. The chain employs TRBV9 and TRBJ1-1, with D possibly being TRBD1 (5 bases). The ends were cut back, 0 bases at V and 4 bases at J, with 7 bases in the middle. This CDR3 is built from 13 residues. Germline loops: CDR1 SGDLS, CDR2 YYNGEE.

The chain carries TRBV5-1 and TRBJ1-4; no firm D call. Germline-derived CDR1 and CDR2 are SGHRS and YFSETQ. There are 14 residues in the CDR3. Trimming stripped 0 bases from V and 7 bases from J, with 10 bases between. The CDR3 sequence: CASSLAGLGEKLFF. The CDR3 nucleotides are TGCGCCAGCAGCTTGGCGGGGTTGGGTGAAAAACTGTTTTTT.

This clone came up once. The V and J genes are TRBV7-2 and TRBJ2-3; TRBD2 matches at 11 bases. The length of the CDR3 is 16 residues. V dropped 1 base and J dropped 6; count of bases not matched to a gene: 6. The germline V gene encodes CDR1 SGHTA and CDR2 FQGNSA. The CDR3 region has the DNA TGTGCCAGCAGCTTAGGGTTAGCGGGGGGGTCGGATACGCAGTATTTT. Protein: CASSLGLAGGSDTQYF.

This sequence joins TRBV4-1 and TRBJ2-2; tentatively, D is TRBD1 (6 bases). The V gene's germline CDR1 is MGHRA and CDR2 YSYEKL. The CDR3 runs 15 residues. Between the trimmed V and J ends, which lost 2 bases and 1 base, there was a span of 8 bases. In DNA form, the CDR3 reads TGCGCCAGCAGCCAAATACAGGGGAACACCGGGGAGCTGTTTTTT. Protein product: CASSQIQGNTGELFF.